Shown below are 17 T cell receptor beta chains from a single sample sequenced in a study of shared clonotypes between healthy human individuals. Measured with immunoSEQ multiplex PCR; TCRdb has only the in-frame clones, and not every one. The sample records under 1,100,000 clones, more than 75% being singletons. The source material was memory CD4+ T cells from PBMCs. Specified subset: CD45RA-negative fraction. The receptor source for this set is a young man in good health. Some clones in this sample may be carry-over from other donors' samples.

The chain is built from TRBV14 and TRBJ2-7, with a tentative D call TRBD1 (6 bases). Per the germline V gene, CDR1 is SGHDN and CDR2 is FVKESK. This CDR3 is built from 14 residues. V lost 0 bases to trimming and J lost 6 bases, with 12 bases between them. The CDR3 DNA reads TGTGCCAGCAGCCAAGATTACAGGGCGGCCGAGCAGTACTTC. It is translated as CASSQDYRAAEQYF.

The genes are TRBV5-4 and TRBJ2-1; D not resolved. The ends were cut back, 4 bases at V and 9 bases at J, with 26 bases in the middle. The CDR3 is 17 residues long. The germline V gene encodes CDR1 SGHNT and CDR2 YYREEE (reference sequence). CDR3 DNA sequence: TGTGCCAGCAGCCGGGCCCAACAGCGCAGCCCCCTGGGTGAGCAGTTCTTC. It yields the protein CASSRAQQRSPLGEQFF.

The chain links TRBV19 to TRBJ1-1, with no clear D. CDR1 and CDR2 (germline): LNHDA, SQIVND (reference sequence). The length of the CDR3 is 13 residues. V was trimmed by 4 bases and J by 0 bases, leaving 6 bases between them. The CDR3 sequence: CASSNRMNTEAFF. DNA of the CDR3: TGTGCCAGTAGTAATCGCATGAACACTGAAGCTTTCTTT.

This chain uses TRBV5-1 with TRBJ2-3; TRBD1 matches 9 bases. From germline, CDR1 is SGHRS and CDR2 YFSETQ. Germline trimming cut 4 bases from V and 6 bases from J; bases unmatched to any gene: 9. CDR3 size: 15 residues. CDR3 region: CASSAPTGGGDTQYF. For the CDR3, the DNA is TGCGCCAGCAGCGCTCCCACAGGGGGCGGGGATACGCAGTATTTT.

This chain uses TRBV19 with TRBJ1-2; the D is unclear. Germline V CDR1 and CDR2: LNHDA, SQIVND (reference sequence). The CDR3 is made up of 13 amino acids. Trimming pared 5 bases from V and 4 bases from J, leaving 11 bases between. The CDR3 DNA reads as TGTGCCAGTAGTCCGGGGATATTCTATGGCTACACCTTC. This gives the protein CASSPGIFYGYTF.

CDR3 region: CASSLGRALNEKLFF. For the CDR3, the DNA is TGCGCCAGCAGCTTGGGTCGGGCCCTTAATGAAAAACTGTTTTTT. The chain carries TRBV5-1 and TRBJ1-4; D not resolved. The CDR3 contains 15 residues. Trimming took 0 bases from V and 4 from J, leaving 10 bases between them. Germline V CDR1 and CDR2: SGHRS, YFSETQ.

The chain couples TRBV4-1 to TRBJ1-6; D might be TRBD1 (6 bases). Germline V gene lookup returns CDR1 MGHRA and CDR2 YSYEKL. This CDR3 is 15 amino acids long. V lost 1 base and J lost 9, with 13 bases in between. The CDR3 here is CASSQGDRFSSPLHF. The CDR3 DNA is TGCGCCAGCAGCCAAGGTGACAGGTTTAGTTCACCCCTCCACTTT.

J is TRBJ1-1 and V is TRBV5-4; D gene uncertain. Trimming stripped 2 bases from V and 3 bases from J, with 5 bases between. CDR1 and CDR2 from the germline V gene are SGHNT and YYREEE (reference sequence). CDR3 length equals 12 residues. The CDR3 bases are TGTGCCAGCAGCTTTCATGACACTGAAGCTTTCTTT. It specifies CASSFHDTEAFF.

The chain recombines TRBV11-2 with TRBJ2-7; TRBD2 agrees at 8 bases. CDR3 length equals 14 residues. In germline, CDR1 is SGHAT, CDR2 FQNNGV. V shed 5 bases, J shed 2 bases, and the junction held 5 bases outside the gene matches. The CDR3 spells CASSPRLATYEQYF. Here the CDR3 DNA reads TGTGCCAGCAGCCCACGACTAGCGACCTACGAGCAGTACTTC.

This chain joins TRBV19 and TRBJ1-5; TRBD1 aligns across 7 bases. The CDR3 is 14 amino acids. Germline lookup yields CDR1 LNHDA and CDR2 SQIVND (reference sequence). J was trimmed by 11 bases and V by 6 bases; bases with no gene match: 13. The CDR3 coding sequence is TGTGCCAGTAGCATCAGGGGGAGTCTAAGTGCCCAGCATTTT. As protein: CASSIRGSLSAQHF.

The genes are TRBV28 and TRBJ2-7, with TRBD1 as a possible D gene (5 bases). V lost 3 bases, J lost 3 bases, and 12 bases lay in between. This CDR3 is 14 amino acids long. Germline CDR1 reads MDHEN; CDR2 reads SYDVKM. The CDR3 DNA reads TGTGCCAGCAGTTTTGGGGCCAAGGTCTACGAGCAGTACTTC. Translated, it gives CASSFGAKVYEQYF.

The genes are TRBV6-7 and TRBJ2-1; 7 bases match TRBD2. TRBV6-7 is placed among ORFs of uncertain function. The CDR3 loop spans 16 amino acids. Germline trimming cut 5 bases from V and 3 bases from J; bases unmatched to any gene: 10. CDR3 sequence: CASSVQRGSDYNEQFF. The CDR3 nucleotides read TGTGCCAGCAGTGTACAGCGCGGGAGTGACTACAATGAGCAGTTCTTC.

This clone was seen only a few times. The V gene is TRBV11-3, the J gene TRBJ2-1; 7 bases fit TRBD2. V gave up 0 bases and J gave up 0 bases; unmatched junction bases: 5. The germline CDR1 and CDR2 sequences are SGHNT and YENEEA. CDR3 length: 17 residues. The CDR3 protein is CASSLEGTMSSYNEQFF. CDR3 nucleotides: TGTGCCAGCAGCTTAGAAGGGACTATGAGCTCCTACAATGAGCAGTTCTTC.

This clone has only one observation. The V call is TRBV29-1, the J call TRBJ1-2; 7 bases line up with TRBD1. CDR3 length: 14 amino acids. Germline V lookup: CDR1 SQVTM, CDR2 ANQGSEA. J was trimmed by 0 bases and V by 4 bases; bases with no gene match: 5. Here the CDR3 DNA reads TGCAGCGTTGGGACAGGATCGGCTAACTATGGCTACACCTTC. Residues: CSVGTGSANYGYTF.

To note about this clone: This likely came from a read error, as a far larger clone is one base away. The V and J genes are TRBV6-1 and TRBJ1-3; no firm D call. The germline CDR1 and CDR2 sequences are MNHNS and SASEGT. There are 15 residues in the CDR3. The CDR3 region has the DNA TGTGCCAGCAGGCAGGACGCATCCTATGGAAGCACCATATATTTT. It encodes CASRQDASYGSTIYF.

The J gene is TRBJ2-5, the V gene TRBV7-2; tentatively, D is TRBD1 or TRBD2 (5 bases each). The V and J ends lost 1 base and 4 bases respectively, with 13 bases between them. The CDR3 is made up of 15 amino acids. Germline loops: CDR1 SGHTA, CDR2 FQGNSA. The CDR3 is CASSLVGDRGETQYF. The CDR3 nucleotides read TGTGCCAGCAGCTTAGTTGGGGACCGCGGAGAGACCCAGTACTTC.

V and J are TRBV28 and TRBJ2-5; 7 bases fit TRBD2. V dropped 3 bases and J dropped 2; count of bases not matched to a gene: 12. The CDR3 is made up of 17 amino acids. Germline V lookup: CDR1 MDHEN, CDR2 SYDVKM. CDR3 in DNA: TGTGCCAGCAGTTTCGGTCTGGGCGGGAGCGAGCAAGAGACCCAGTACTTC. Amino acid sequence: CASSFGLGGSEQETQYF.